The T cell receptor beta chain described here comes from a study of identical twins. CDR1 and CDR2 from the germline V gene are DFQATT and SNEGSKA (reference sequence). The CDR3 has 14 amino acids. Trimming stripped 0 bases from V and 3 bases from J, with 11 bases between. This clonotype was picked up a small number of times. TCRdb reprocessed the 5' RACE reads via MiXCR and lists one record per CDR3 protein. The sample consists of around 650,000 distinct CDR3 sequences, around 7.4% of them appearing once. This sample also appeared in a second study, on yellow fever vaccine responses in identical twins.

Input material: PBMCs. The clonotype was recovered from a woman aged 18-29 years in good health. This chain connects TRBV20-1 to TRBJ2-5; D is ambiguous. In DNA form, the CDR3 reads TGCAGTGCTAGAGATGCGGCTAGTGAAGAGACCCAGTACTTC. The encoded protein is CSARDAASEETQYF.